This is a list of T cell receptor beta chains from one sample in a study of CD4 T cells in relation to SARS-CoV-2 and coronaviruses. For these receptors, no antigen is known. The data were produced by immunoSEQ multiplex PCR, yet TCRdb's version contains in-frame clones alone and is incomplete. The profile shows 15,000 to 20,000 clones, about 72% of them singletons. The sequenced sample was CD4+ T cells from PBMCs, cultured in vitro. Source of these receptors: a human donor in good health. Each CDR3 is given with its conserved first and last residue. A D gene is named only where the DNA matches it firmly. Clone size is not always given. Where it is, it says once, few, many or a class for expanded clones.

d_call clone_size j_call v_call cdr3_nt cdr3_aa
TRBD2 - TRBJ2-7 TRBV27 TGTGCCAGCAGTATTCTAGCGGGAGCTACCCCGAGAGAGCAGTACTTC CASSILAGATPREQYF
TRBD2 - TRBJ2-1 TRBV4-1 TGCGCCAGCAGCCAAGATTGGACTAGCGGGATTGAGCAGTTCTTC CASSQDWTSGIEQFF
TRBD1 - TRBJ1-6 TRBV2 TGTGCCAGCGACAGGGAAGGGTCACCCCTCCACTTT CASDREGSPLHF
- - TRBJ2-1 TRBV10-3 TGTGCCATCAGTGAGAAGCGTACTCACAATGAGCAGTTCTTC CAISEKRTHNEQFF
- - TRBJ2-3 TRBV29-1 TGCAGCGTTGTATGGGAGTACACAGATACGCAGTATTTT CSVVWEYTDTQYF
- few TRBJ1-2 TRBV10-3 TGTGCCATCAGTGAGTCCGAGGACGGGGATGGCTACACCTTC CAISESEDGDGYTF
- once TRBJ1-1 TRBV5-5 TGTGCCAGCAGCGCCTTACAGATGATGAACACTGAAGCTTTCTTT CASSALQMMNTEAFF
- - TRBJ2-7 TRBV5-6 TGTGCCAGCAGCCAGATCGGGAGAGGATACGAGCAGTACTTC CASSQIGRGYEQYF
- - TRBJ2-5 TRBV28 TGTGCCAGCAGTTCGCAGGGGGGGTGGGAGACCCAGTACTTC CASSSQGGWETQYF
- - TRBJ1-1 TRBV10-3 TGTGCCATCAGTGGCAAGCAGAACACTGAAGCTTTCTTT CAISGKQNTEAFF
- - TRBJ2-5 TRBV6-5 TGTGCCACCTCAGCACTGGAGACCCAGTACTTC CATSALETQYF
TRBD1 - TRBJ2-6 TRBV13 TGTGCCAGCAGCACAGGACAGGGGGCGAGGGGGGCCAACGTCCTGACTTTC CASSTGQGARGANVLTF
TRBD1 - TRBJ2-7 TRBV6-5 TGTGCCAGCAGTTATCAGGGGGCGGCTTACGAGCAGTACTTC CASSYQGAAYEQYF
- - TRBJ2-7 TRBV7-3 TGTGCCAGCAGCTTCCAGGGCTACGAGCAGTACTTC CASSFQGYEQYF
- - TRBJ1-1 TRBV5-1 TGCGCCAGCTCCGGGACGGCAAACACTGAAGCTTTCTTT CASSGTANTEAFF
- - TRBJ1-3 TRBV5-1 TGCGCCAGCAGCGGGGGAGTAAGCTCTGGAAACACCATATATTTT CASSGGVSSGNTIYF
- - TRBJ1-1 TRBV6-5 TGTGCCAGCAGTTACTCGAGGGGCAGAGATTATTCTGAAGCTTTCTTT CASSYSRGRDYSEAFF
TRBD2 - TRBJ2-7 TRBV14 TGTGCCAGCAGCCGCCGCTTCGGGACTAGCGGGAGCGGGTACGAGCAGTACTTC CASSRRFGTSGSGYEQYF
TRBD1 - TRBJ2-7 TRBV5-1 TGCGCCAGCAGCCCGCGACAGGGTACCCCGTACGAGCAGTACTTC CASSPRQGTPYEQYF
- - TRBJ1-1 TRBV7-9 TGTGCCAGCAGCCACGACGGCACTGAAGCTTTCTTT CASSHDGTEAFF
- - TRBJ2-7 TRBV5-1 TGCGCCAGCAGCGATTCCCTCTACGAGCAGTACTTC CASSDSLYEQYF
- few TRBJ2-2 TRBV6-5 TGTGCCAGCGCTAGTACCTCGAACACCGGGGAGCTGTTTTTT CASASTSNTGELFF
- - TRBJ2-7 TRBV6-1 TGTGCCAGCAGTGAGGGGCCTTCCTACGAGCAGTACTTC CASSEGPSYEQYF
- - TRBJ1-2 TRBV2 TGTGCCAGCAGTGGTGAGGTGGACTATGGCTACACCTTC CASSGEVDYGYTF
TRBD2 once TRBJ2-1 TRBV12-5 TGTGCTAGTGGTCGAGGACTAGCGGACTACAATGAGCAGTTCTTC CASGRGLADYNEQFF